This T cell receptor beta chain was retrieved from a study of cytomegalovirus exposure and HLA in healthy donors. Study-level findings and limits: TCR beta sequences reportedly predicted the HLA-A and HLA-B alleles of most subjects accurately. Researchers catalogued approximately 170 TCR beta chains as cytomegalovirus-associated.

About this clone: The antigen remains unidentified.

The primer mix had 60 Vbeta and 13 Jbeta primers. The data were produced by immunoSEQ multiplex PCR, yet TCRdb's version contains in-frame clones alone and is incomplete. The table has more than 100,000 clones, 76% seen once. The CDR3 loop spans 14 amino acids. The V gene lost 0 bases and the J gene lost 4 bases, with 8 bases spanning the gap. The germline gives CDR1 SGHKS, CDR2 YYEKEE (reference sequence). The sequenced material came from PBMCs. The receptor's source is a female donor in good health and CMV-seropositive. This sequence joins TRBV5-5 and TRBJ2-1; D gene uncertain. In nucleotides, the CDR3 is TGTGCCAGCAGCTTGGACCCAGTTTACAATGAGCAGTTCTTC. This encodes CASSLDPVYNEQFF.